Detailed here is one TCR beta chain. Its antigen is not known. CDR1 is SGHVS and CDR2 is FQNEAQ in the germline V gene. V was cut by 1 base and J by 3 bases, with 6 bases left in between. This CDR3 has 13 amino acids. These data belong to a study of cytomegalovirus exposure and HLA in healthy donors. About the study: In an earlier analysis, some 110 million unique TCR beta sequences were found from about 180 million T cells.

Study-wide results and limits: The authors enumerated some 160 TCR beta chains as linked to cytomegalovirus. Another analysis was done later, and it associated 16,951 TCR beta sequences with HLA alleles at 0.05 false discovery rate.

Vbeta (60) and Jbeta (13) primers were used in the PCR. In the authors' methods: Approximately 78 million unique TCR beta chains, roughly 11 million of them shared, were counted by a later analysis. Libraries were prepared by immunoSEQ multiplex PCR; TCRdb keeps only in-frame clonotypes and omits some of them. The V and J calls and the clone size are those of that table, but D and trimming were determined from the DNA. Of roughly 200,000 clones listed, about four fifths are singletons. The gene calls are TRBV7-8 and TRBJ2-5; D ambiguous. The sequenced sample consisted of PBMCs. The TCR sequence derives from a woman in her forties or fifties in good health and CMV-seronegative. The CDR3 here is CASSLGFKETQYF. CDR3 nucleotides: TGTGCCAGCAGCTTAGGTTTCAAAGAGACCCAGTACTTC.